The 29 T cell receptor beta chains below come from one sample, sequenced in a study of T cell repertoires in cytomegalovirus infection. Antigens for these TCRs are unknown. TCRdb reanalysed the reads using MiXCR and keeps one entry per CDR3 protein. In the table there are about 57,000 distinct CDR3 sequences, around 20% of which are singletons. The specimen comprised CD8+ T cells from cultured PBMCs, sampled from culture after CMV antigen stimulation. These receptor sequences come from a human donor in good health (CMV status not recorded). Some clones in this sample may be carry-over from other donors' samples.

The genes are TRBV7-6 and TRBJ1-3; no clear D gene. Per germline, CDR1 SGHVS and CDR2 FNYEAQ. The CDR3 runs to 15 residues. V was cut by 5 bases and J by 0 bases, with 11 bases left in between. Written as DNA, the CDR3 is TGTGCCAGCAGCCCCGGGGTCAGCTCTGGAAACACCATATATTTT. Its protein product is CASSPGVSSGNTIYF.

This clonotype was seen once. This chain uses TRBV12-3 or TRBV12-4 with TRBJ1-1, with D unclear. The ends were cut back, 6 bases at V and 1 base at J, with 15 bases in the middle. CDR3 size: 15 residues. The CDR3 reads CASSPYSGRNTEAFF. In DNA form, the CDR3 reads TGTGCCAGCAGCCCTTATTCGGGCAGGAACACTGAAGCTTTCTTT.

This CDR3 reads CASSLAGTINQPQHF. CDR3 nucleotide sequence: TGTGCCAGCAGCTTAGCGGGCACTATAAATCAGCCCCAGCATTTT. The chain has TRBV7-8 and TRBJ1-5; no firm D call. This CDR3 is built from 15 residues. V lost 0 bases and J 4 bases, leaving 10 bases between the germline ends. Germline V CDR1 and CDR2: SGHVS, FQNEAQ.

CDR3 in DNA: TGTGCCAGCAGCTTAGGGTCCGAACAGCGCCTGTATAGCAATCAGCCCCAGCATTTT. This encodes CASSLGSEQRLYSNQPQHF. The chain couples TRBV7-8 to TRBJ1-5; D unclear. V was trimmed by 1 base and J by 0 bases, leaving 19 bases between them. CDR3 size: 19 residues. Looked up from germline, CDR1 is SGHVS and CDR2 is FQNEAQ.

In its sample, this clonotype was seen a few times. V gene TRBV4-2 combines with J gene TRBJ1-2; the D gene is possibly TRBD1 (5 bases). The CDR3 loop spans 15 amino acids. Germline V gene data show CDR1 as LGHNA and CDR2 as YNFKEQ. With 1 base removed from V and 5 bases from J, the gap between germline ends came to 14 bases. The CDR3 coding sequence is TGTGCCAGCAGCCAAGGGGACGGGTTTGCTTATGGCTACACCTTC. Residues: CASSQGDGFAYGYTF.

The V gene is TRBV6-2 or TRBV6-3, the J gene TRBJ2-7; D is unresolved. V dropped 9 bases and J dropped 6 bases, with 18 bases sitting between them. CDR1 MNHEY and CDR2 SVGEGT come from the germline V gene. CDR3 length: 13 amino acids. The CDR3 DNA is TGTGCCAGTTCTCCCCCGGTGGTTCGCGAGCAGTACTTC. It translates to CASSPPVVREQYF.

This chain links TRBV11-2 with TRBJ1-5, with a tentative D call TRBD1 (6 bases). The CDR3 has 14 amino acids. The germline V gene has CDR1 SGHAT and CDR2 FQNNGV. Trimming left V 3 bases short and J 7 bases short, with 13 bases between. In nucleotides, the CDR3 is TGTGCCAGCAGCTTGGGGGGGGCCGAACAGCCCCAGCATTTT. Its translation is CASSLGGAEQPQHF. The variable domain in full, with the rest retrieved from reference TRBV11-2 and TRBJ1-5, is EAGVAQSPRYKIIEKRQSVAFWCNPISGHATLYWYQQILGQGPKLLIQFQNNGVVDDSQLPKDRFSAERLKGVDSTLKIQPAKLEDSAVYLCASSLGGAEQPQHFGDGTRLSIL.

CDR3: CASSHPRDRGTYEQYF. CDR3 in DNA: TGTGCCAGCAGTCATCCCCGGGACAGGGGGACCTACGAGCAGTACTTC. The rearrangement links TRBV14 to TRBJ2-7, with TRBD1 matching over 11 bases. The V gene's germline CDR1 is SGHDN and CDR2 FVKESK. The CDR3 covers 16 residues. V shed 6 bases and J 2 bases; nucleotides not matched to a gene: 9.

The rearrangement links TRBV6-6 to TRBJ2-7, with 9 bases that match TRBD1. This CDR3 has 14 residues. Trimming cost V 6 bases and J 2 bases; bases outside gene matches: 5. Germline V gene data show CDR1 as MNHNY and CDR2 as SVGAGI (reference sequence). CDR3 in amino acids: CASRFRDRAYEQYF. As DNA, the CDR3 is TGTGCCAGCAGATTCCGGGACAGGGCCTACGAGCAGTACTTC.

Here the CDR3 reads CASSPGYGYTF. The CDR3 DNA follows: TGTGCCAGCAGTCCAGGCTATGGCTACACCTTC. V gene TRBV27 combines with J gene TRBJ1-2, with D uncertain. Germline V gene data show CDR1 as MNHEY and CDR2 as SMNVEV (reference sequence). V lost 5 bases and J 4 bases, leaving 5 bases between the germline ends. This CDR3 spans 11 amino acids.

The chain combines TRBV30 with TRBJ2-6; D is unclear. Germline V gene lookup returns CDR1 GTSNPN and CDR2 SVGIG (reference sequence). There are 15 residues in the CDR3. V lost 4 bases to trimming and J lost 1 base, with 11 bases between them. CDR3 in DNA: TGTGCCTGGACAGTCGGTGTATCTGGGGCCAACGTCCTGACTTTC. Its translation: CAWTVGVSGANVLTF.

This chain joins TRBV7-2 and TRBJ2-5; tentatively, D is TRBD1 (5 bases). This CDR3 is 13 amino acids long. V was pared by 5 bases and J by 3 bases, with 10 bases between. CDR1 is SGHTA and CDR2 is FQGNSA in the germline V gene. The CDR3 bases are TGTGCCAGCAGCCTGTTGACAGAAGAGACCCAGTACTTC. Its protein product is CASSLLTEETQYF.

The chain uses TRBV11-2 and TRBJ1-3; 10 bases line up with TRBD1. Germline loops: CDR1 SGHAT, CDR2 FQNNGV. V shed 6 bases, J shed 0 bases, and the junction held 5 bases outside the gene matches. This CDR3 is 16 amino acids long. In DNA form, the CDR3 reads TGTGCCAGCAGTTCCGGGACAGGGGTCTCTGGAAACACCATATATTTT. Translation: CASSSGTGVSGNTIYF.

This clonotype was counted only a few times. The chain carries TRBV7-8 and TRBJ2-3, with 13 bases matching TRBD2. Per the germline V gene, CDR1 is SGHVS and CDR2 is FQNEAQ. Trimming removed 5 bases from V and 4 bases from J; junction bases left unmatched: 6. CDR3 length: 16 residues. CDR3 sequence (DNA): TGTGCCAGCAGCATAACCACTAGCGGGGGGGCAGATACGCAGTATTTT. This gives the protein CASSITTSGGADTQYF.

This clonotype was recorded at least ten times. V gene TRBV7-6 combines with J gene TRBJ2-1; TRBD2 is a possible D gene (6 bases). Germline CDR1 and CDR2: SGHVS and FNYEAQ. Trimming removed 5 bases at V and 0 bases at J, with 17 bases between. The CDR3 consists of 17 residues. This CDR3 reads CASSRAGSGLSYNEQFF. In DNA form, the CDR3 reads TGTGCCAGCAGCCGCGCGGGTAGCGGTCTCTCCTACAATGAGCAGTTCTTC.

This chain links TRBV4-1 with TRBJ2-7; D is tentatively TRBD1 or TRBD2 (5 bases each). Germline CDR1 is MGHRA and CDR2 is YSYEKL. V was pared by 2 bases and J by 2 bases, with 10 bases between. The CDR3 covers 14 residues. The chain's CDR3 is CASSQRDGAYEQYF. Here the CDR3 DNA reads TGCGCCAGCAGCCAACGGGACGGTGCCTACGAGCAGTACTTC.

The V call is TRBV19, the J call TRBJ2-7; D may be TRBD2 (5 bases). Trimming left V 3 bases short and J 0 bases short, with 9 bases between. The CDR3 loop spans 14 amino acids. Germline V gives CDR1 LNHDA, CDR2 SQIVND (reference sequence). The CDR3 sequence: CASSIGSASYEQYF. As DNA, the CDR3 is TGTGCCAGTAGTATTGGGAGCGCCTCCTACGAGCAGTACTTC.

This clonotype appeared many times. The CDR3 region has the DNA TGTGCCAGCAGTTCCGTCTTCCTTCCATCCGAAGCTTTCTTT. Translation: CASSSVFLPSEAFF. This chain uses TRBV12-3 or TRBV12-4 with TRBJ1-1; D is uncertain. V was clipped by 4 bases and J by 8 bases, with 17 bases between them. This CDR3 contains 14 residues.

This chain joins TRBV12-3 or TRBV12-4 and TRBJ1-1; TRBD1 might be the D (5 bases). CDR3 length equals 14 residues. Trimming left V 2 bases short and J 4 bases short, with 11 bases between. CDR3 loop: CASSLMEGVTEAFF. As DNA, the CDR3 is TGTGCCAGCAGTTTAATGGAAGGGGTCACTGAAGCTTTCTTT.

The genes are TRBV19 and TRBJ1-1; no reliable D call. Germline CDR1 is LNHDA and CDR2 is SQIVND (reference sequence). The CDR3 runs to 13 residues. With 2 bases removed from V and 2 bases from J, the gap between germline ends came to 6 bases. The CDR3 is CASSINLNTEAFF. The CDR3, as DNA: TGTGCCAGTAGTATAAACCTCAACACTGAAGCTTTCTTT.

This clonotype appeared a few times. The genes are TRBV19 and TRBJ1-1; the D is unclear. The CDR3 is 12 residues long. V lost 1 base and J 7 bases, leaving 7 bases between the germline ends. Germline CDR1 is LNHDA and CDR2 is SQIVND (reference sequence). The CDR3 DNA follows: TGTGCCAGTAGTATAGCTACAAATGAAGCTTTCTTT. Encoded protein: CASSIATNEAFF.

This chain links TRBV6-6 with TRBJ1-2; possible D gene TRBD1, 5 bases. V was trimmed by 4 bases and J by 0 bases, leaving 6 bases between them. This CDR3 comprises 13 residues. CDR1 and CDR2 from the germline V gene are MNHNY and SVGAGI (reference sequence). The CDR3: CASSLTANYGYTF. The CDR3 DNA is TGTGCCAGCAGTTTGACAGCTAACTATGGCTACACCTTC.

The genes are TRBV20-1 and TRBJ1-1, with 7 positions matching TRBD1. The CDR3 has 16 residues. Trimming took 3 bases from V and 1 from J; bases not matched to a gene: 11. Germline CDR1 DFQATT, CDR2 SNEGSKA (reference sequence). This chain's CDR3 is CSASAPGRGENTEAFF. Written as DNA, the CDR3 is TGCAGTGCTAGCGCCCCGGGCAGGGGGGAGAACACTGAAGCTTTCTTT.

This clonotype was seen a handful of times. This chain uses TRBV2 with TRBJ2-7; D remains unclear. The CDR3 is made up of 13 amino acids. Germline V gene lookup returns CDR1 SNHLY and CDR2 FYNNEI. Trimming shortened V by 10 bases and J by 1 base, and 14 bases separated the two germline ends. DNA of the CDR3: TGTGCCATCACAAGTCAGTCGTCCTACGAGCAGTACTTC. Its translation: CAITSQSSYEQYF.

The chain employs TRBV4-1 and TRBJ1-4; D ambiguous. Germline V gene data show CDR1 as MGHRA and CDR2 as YSYEKL. The CDR3 sequence is 14 residues long. V was trimmed by 8 bases and J by 1 base, leaving 11 bases between them. CDR3: CASFPGITNEKLFF. In DNA form, the CDR3 reads TGCGCCAGCTTCCCGGGAATAACTAATGAAAAACTGTTTTTT.

This clonotype was recorded a few times. The chain carries TRBV7-6 and TRBJ1-2, with 7 bases fitting TRBD1. Germline V gives CDR1 SGHVS, CDR2 FNYEAQ. CDR3 length equals 16 residues. V lost 5 bases and J lost 6; bases outside the gene matches: 15. CDR3: CASSHGIFAGGDGYTF. In DNA form, the CDR3 reads TGTGCCAGCAGCCACGGGATTTTTGCAGGGGGGGATGGCTACACCTTC.

This clonotype was seen only a few times. The chain combines TRBV7-6 with TRBJ2-7; possibly TRBD2 for D (5 bases). The length of the CDR3 is 17 residues. V was clipped by 5 bases and J by 5 bases, with 25 bases between them. Germline V CDR1 and CDR2: SGHVS, FNYEAQ. CDR3 DNA: TGTGCCAGCAGCGCATTTGATAAAGGGCCGTCGGGGAACGAGCAGTACTTC. Its translation: CASSAFDKGPSGNEQYF.

The table lists this clonotype with a few counts. The V gene is TRBV6-2 or TRBV6-3, the J gene TRBJ2-1; weak D call: TRBD2 (6 bases). Germline assignment: CDR1 MNHEY and CDR2 SVGEGT. The CDR3 has 13 amino acids. V shed 2 bases and J shed 6 bases, with 8 bases lying between them. The CDR3 DNA is TGTGCCAGCAGTTACGGGACTGTCAATGAGCAGTTCTTC. Its protein is CASSYGTVNEQFF.

The table lists this clonotype with a few counts. The chain links TRBV15 to TRBJ2-2, with 10 bases identical to TRBD2. This CDR3 has 17 residues. The germline V gene encodes CDR1 LNHNV and CDR2 YYDKDF (reference sequence). Losses at the gene ends were 6 bases for V and 2 bases for J; bases not matched to a gene: 9. The CDR3 spells CATRGDSGGLNTGELFF. The CDR3 coding sequence is TGTGCCACCAGAGGGGATAGCGGGGGGCTCAACACCGGGGAGCTGTTTTTT.